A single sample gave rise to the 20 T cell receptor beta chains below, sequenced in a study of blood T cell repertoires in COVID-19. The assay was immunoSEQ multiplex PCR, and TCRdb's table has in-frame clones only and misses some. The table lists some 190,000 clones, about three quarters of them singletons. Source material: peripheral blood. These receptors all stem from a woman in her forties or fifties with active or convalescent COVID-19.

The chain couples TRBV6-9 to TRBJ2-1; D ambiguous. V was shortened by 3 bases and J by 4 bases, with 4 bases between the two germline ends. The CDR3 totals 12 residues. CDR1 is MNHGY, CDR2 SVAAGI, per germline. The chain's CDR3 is CASSYCYNEQFF. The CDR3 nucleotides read TGTGCCAGCAGTTACTGTTACAATGAGCAGTTCTTC.

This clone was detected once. The CDR3 loop is CASSFGTGAAYEQYF. The CDR3 nucleotides are TGTGCCAGCAGCTTCGGGACAGGGGCTGCCTACGAGCAGTACTTC. The chain combines TRBV7-2 with TRBJ2-7, with 10 bases lining up with TRBD1. The ends lost 3 bases at V and 2 bases at J; junction bases unmatched: 4. Germline V gene sequence: CDR1 SGHTA, CDR2 FQGNSA. CDR3 length: 15 amino acids.

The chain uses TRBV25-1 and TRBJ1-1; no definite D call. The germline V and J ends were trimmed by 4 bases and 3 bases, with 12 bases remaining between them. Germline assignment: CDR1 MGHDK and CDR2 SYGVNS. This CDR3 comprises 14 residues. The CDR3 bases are TGTGCCAGCAGTGGTCCCACAGCTTACACTGAAGCTTTCTTT. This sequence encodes CASSGPTAYTEAFF.

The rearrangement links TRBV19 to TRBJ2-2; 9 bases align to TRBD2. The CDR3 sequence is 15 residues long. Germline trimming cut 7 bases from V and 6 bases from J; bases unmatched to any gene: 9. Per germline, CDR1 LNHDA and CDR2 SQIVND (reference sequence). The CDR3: CASKGVAGVAGELFF. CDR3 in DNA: TGTGCCAGTAAGGGCGTAGCGGGAGTGGCCGGGGAGCTGTTTTTT.

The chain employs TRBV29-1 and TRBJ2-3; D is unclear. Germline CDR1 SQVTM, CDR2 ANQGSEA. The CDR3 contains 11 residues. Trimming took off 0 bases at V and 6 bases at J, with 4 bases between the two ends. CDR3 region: CSVEDPDTQYF. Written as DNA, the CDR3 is TGCAGCGTTGAAGACCCGGATACGCAGTATTTT.

In DNA form, the CDR3 reads TGCGCCAGCGCAACAGGAATGGGCCACTCTGGAAACACCATATATTTT. Translated: CASATGMGHSGNTIYF. The V call is TRBV5-1, the J call TRBJ1-3; tentative D call: TRBD1 (5 bases). Per germline, CDR1 SGHRS and CDR2 YFSETQ. The CDR3 is made up of 16 amino acids. V lost 7 bases, J lost 0 bases, and 17 bases lay in between.

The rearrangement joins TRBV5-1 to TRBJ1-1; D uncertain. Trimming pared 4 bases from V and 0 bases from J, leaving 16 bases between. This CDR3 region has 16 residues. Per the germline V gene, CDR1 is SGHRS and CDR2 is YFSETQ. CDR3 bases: TGCGCCAGCAGCGGGGAGGGTAACCTCGTGAACACTGAAGCTTTCTTT. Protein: CASSGEGNLVNTEAFF.

In DNA form, the CDR3 reads TGTGCCAGCAGTTCTCAGGGCTACAATGAGCAGTTCTTC. The encoded protein is CASSSQGYNEQFF. The rearrangement uses TRBV27 and TRBJ2-1, with D perhaps matching TRBD1 (5 bases). Germline loops: CDR1 MNHEY, CDR2 SMNVEV (reference sequence). The CDR3 runs 13 residues. Between the trimmed V and J ends, which lost 4 bases and 3 bases, there was a span of 7 bases.

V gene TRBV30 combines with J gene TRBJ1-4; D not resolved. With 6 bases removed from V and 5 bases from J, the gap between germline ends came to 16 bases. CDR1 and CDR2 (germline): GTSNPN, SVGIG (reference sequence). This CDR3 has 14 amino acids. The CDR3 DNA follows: TGTGCCTGCCCTTCGTCCCGGAGGAATGAAAAACTGTTTTTT. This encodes CACPSSRRNEKLFF.

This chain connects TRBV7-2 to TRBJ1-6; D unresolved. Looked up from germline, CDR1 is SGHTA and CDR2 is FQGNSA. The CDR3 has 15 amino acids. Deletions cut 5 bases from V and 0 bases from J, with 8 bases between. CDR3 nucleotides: TGTGCCAGCAGCCCCAGGAACTCCTATAATTCACCCCTCCACTTT. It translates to CASSPRNSYNSPLHF.

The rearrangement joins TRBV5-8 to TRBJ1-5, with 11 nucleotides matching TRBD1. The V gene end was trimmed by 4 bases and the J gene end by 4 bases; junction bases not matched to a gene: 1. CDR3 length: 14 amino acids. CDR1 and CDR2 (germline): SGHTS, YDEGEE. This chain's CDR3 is CASSRDRGNQPQHF. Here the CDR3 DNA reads TGTGCCAGCAGCCGGGACAGGGGGAATCAGCCCCAGCATTTT.

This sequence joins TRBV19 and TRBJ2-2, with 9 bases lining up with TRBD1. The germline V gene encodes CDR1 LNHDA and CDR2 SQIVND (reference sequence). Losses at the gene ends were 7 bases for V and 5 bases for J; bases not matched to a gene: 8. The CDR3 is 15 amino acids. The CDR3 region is CASILGTGRTGELFF. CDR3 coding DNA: TGTGCCAGTATACTAGGGACAGGGCGGACCGGGGAGCTGTTTTTT.

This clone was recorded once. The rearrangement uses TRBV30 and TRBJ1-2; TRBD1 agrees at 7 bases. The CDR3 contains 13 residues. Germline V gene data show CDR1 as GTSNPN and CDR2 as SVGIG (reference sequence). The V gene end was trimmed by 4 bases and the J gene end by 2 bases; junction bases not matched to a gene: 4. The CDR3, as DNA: TGTGCCTGGAAGAGGACAGGCAACTATGGCTACACCTTC. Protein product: CAWKRTGNYGYTF.

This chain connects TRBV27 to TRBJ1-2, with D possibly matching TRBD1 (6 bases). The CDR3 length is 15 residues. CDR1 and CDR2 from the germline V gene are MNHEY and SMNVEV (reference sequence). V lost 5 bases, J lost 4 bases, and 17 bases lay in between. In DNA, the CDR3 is TGTGCCAGCAGTCCCCAAGGGGGGGGTAGCTATGGCTACACCTTC. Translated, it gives CASSPQGGGSYGYTF.

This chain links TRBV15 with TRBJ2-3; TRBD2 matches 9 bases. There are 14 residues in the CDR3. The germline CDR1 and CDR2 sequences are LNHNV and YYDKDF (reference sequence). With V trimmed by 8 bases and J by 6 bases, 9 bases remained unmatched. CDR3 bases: TGTGCCACCTCCCTGGGCGGGAGGGCCGATACGCAGTATTTT. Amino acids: CATSLGGRADTQYF.

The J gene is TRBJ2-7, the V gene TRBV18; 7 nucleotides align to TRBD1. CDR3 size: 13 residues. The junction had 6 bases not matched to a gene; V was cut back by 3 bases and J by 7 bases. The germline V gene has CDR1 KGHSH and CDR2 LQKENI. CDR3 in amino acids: CASSPTTGSEQYF. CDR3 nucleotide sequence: TGTGCCAGCTCACCGACGACAGGGAGTGAGCAGTACTTC.

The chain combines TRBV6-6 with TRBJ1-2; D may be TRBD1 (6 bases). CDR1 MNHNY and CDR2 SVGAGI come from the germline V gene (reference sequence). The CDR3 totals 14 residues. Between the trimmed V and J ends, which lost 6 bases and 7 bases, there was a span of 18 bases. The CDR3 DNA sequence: TGTGCCAGCAGCCCCACCCAGGGGATCGGTGGCTACACCTTC. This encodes CASSPTQGIGGYTF.

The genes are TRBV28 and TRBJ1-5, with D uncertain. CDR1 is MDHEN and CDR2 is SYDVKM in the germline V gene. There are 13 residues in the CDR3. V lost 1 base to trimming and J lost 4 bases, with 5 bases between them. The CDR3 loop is CASSLLLNQPQHF. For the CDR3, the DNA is TGTGCCAGCAGTTTATTACTAAATCAGCCCCAGCATTTT.

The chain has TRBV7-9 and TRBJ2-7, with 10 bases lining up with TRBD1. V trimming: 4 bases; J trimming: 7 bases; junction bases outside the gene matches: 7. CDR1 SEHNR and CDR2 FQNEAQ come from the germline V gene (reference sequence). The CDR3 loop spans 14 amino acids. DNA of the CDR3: TGTGCCAGCAGCTCCGGGACAGGGGCGGTAGAGCAGTACTTC. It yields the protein CASSSGTGAVEQYF.

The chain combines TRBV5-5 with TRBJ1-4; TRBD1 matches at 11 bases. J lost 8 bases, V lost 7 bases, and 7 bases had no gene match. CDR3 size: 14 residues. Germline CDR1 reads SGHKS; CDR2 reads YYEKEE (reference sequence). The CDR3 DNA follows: TGTGCCAGCCGTGGGACAGGGGGAGAGGAAAAACTGTTTTTT. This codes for CASRGTGGEEKLFF.